Listed below are T cell receptor beta chains from one sample, sequenced in a study of blood T cell repertoires in COVID-19. TCRdb's copy holds only in-frame clones and misses some; the assay was immunoSEQ multiplex PCR. The sample lists 150,000 or so clones; around 85% were seen once. The specimen was peripheral blood. The source is a woman aged 60-70 years with COVID-19, enrolled during active disease. CDR3s include the opening cysteine and the closing phenylalanine or tryptophan. The order of the fields is CDR3 protein, V gene, J gene.

CDR3: CASSSTGSNEQFF
V: TRBV5-6
J: TRBJ2-1

CDR3: CASSQVGHYSPLEQYF
V: TRBV14
J: TRBJ2-7

CDR3: CASSARDRGSSYEQYF
V: TRBV2
J: TRBJ2-7

CDR3: CASSAGTGWTYEQYF
V: TRBV7-6
J: TRBJ2-7

CDR3: CASSPSGGLAKNIQYF
V: TRBV7-8
J: TRBJ2-4

CDR3: CAWTRGERTDTQYF
V: TRBV30
J: TRBJ2-3

CDR3: CASAGTPQETQYF
V: TRBV7-2
J: TRBJ2-5

CDR3: CASSLAEEGQGGGYTF
V: TRBV7-9
J: TRBJ1-2

CDR3: CASSLTARGYYEQYF
V: TRBV11-2
J: TRBJ2-7

CDR3: CASSYGQLVGYTF
V: TRBV6-2/TRBV6-3
J: TRBJ1-2

CDR3: CASSQTSGGLDEQFF
V: TRBV3-1/TRBV3-2
J: TRBJ2-1

CDR3: CASRRDQNRSYNSPLHF
V: TRBV28
J: TRBJ1-6

CDR3: CASGFSERSNQPQHF
V: TRBV12-5
J: TRBJ1-5

CDR3: CSVEGRGENSYNEQFF
V: TRBV29-1
J: TRBJ2-1

CDR3: CASSRERTGGASTDTQYF
V: TRBV3-1/TRBV3-2
J: TRBJ2-3

CDR3: CASASPYEQYF
V: TRBV12-5
J: TRBJ2-7

CDR3: CASSQAGGYTF
V: TRBV4-1
J: TRBJ1-2

CDR3: CASSFRTGGPEKLFF
V: TRBV7-9
J: TRBJ1-4

CDR3: CARSLRDRGLYGYTF
V: TRBV5-3
J: TRBJ1-2

CDR3: CASSHSPGQGAREQYF
V: TRBV3-1/TRBV3-2
J: TRBJ2-7

CDR3: CASTSPGYGYTF
V: TRBV6-6
J: TRBJ1-2

CDR3: CASLAGNDLGPLHF
V: TRBV28
J: TRBJ1-6

CDR3: CASSLGQVKNQPQHF
V: TRBV7-9
J: TRBJ1-5

CDR3: CASSYSSGLAGHEQYF
V: TRBV6-5
J: TRBJ2-7

CDR3: CASSGLAGYNEQFF
V: TRBV27
J: TRBJ2-1

CDR3: CASSYARLETQYF
V: TRBV6-6
J: TRBJ2-5

CDR3: CASSLGGPYEQYF
V: TRBV7-9
J: TRBJ2-7

CDR3: CASSQNREGSSPLHF
V: TRBV3-1/TRBV3-2
J: TRBJ1-6

CDR3: CASSQGGSGGSYNEQFF
V: TRBV3-1/TRBV3-2
J: TRBJ2-1

CDR3: CASSLRDRGFSEQYF
V: TRBV5-1
J: TRBJ2-7

CDR3: CASSEIGEKFF
V: TRBV6-1
J: TRBJ1-4

CDR3: CASSFGAGGTEAFF
V: TRBV11-2
J: TRBJ1-1

CDR3: CASSLAGVYNEQFF
V: TRBV6-5
J: TRBJ2-1

CDR3: CASSSPRGNYEQYF
V: TRBV3-1/TRBV3-2
J: TRBJ2-7

CDR3: CASSPQQGALGEQYF
V: TRBV5-4
J: TRBJ2-7

CDR3: CASSPGQYTNEKLFF
V: TRBV3-1/TRBV3-2
J: TRBJ1-4

CDR3: CASGLSSGSTFEQFF
V: TRBV12-5
J: TRBJ2-1

CDR3: CASSNRLATYSGANVLTF
V: TRBV5-1
J: TRBJ2-6

CDR3: CASSYETGSYGYTF
V: TRBV6-6
J: TRBJ1-2

CDR3: CASSTVDRGEGYTF
V: TRBV6-2/TRBV6-3
J: TRBJ1-2

CDR3: CASSLGDREGQPQHF
V: TRBV7-2
J: TRBJ1-5

CDR3: CASSVSSGGRTNTGELFF
V: TRBV9
J: TRBJ2-2

CDR3: CASSPRIAGQEYEQYF
V: TRBV18
J: TRBJ2-7

CDR3: CASSSPGTSGGRETQYF
V: TRBV7-3
J: TRBJ2-5

CDR3: CASSVDHNTEAFF
V: TRBV9
J: TRBJ1-1

CDR3: CASSLAPEETQYF
V: TRBV5-1
J: TRBJ2-5

CDR3: CASTFGRTGTYSGNTIYF
V: TRBV5-8
J: TRBJ1-3

CDR3: CASSSGTSGYNEQFF
V: TRBV7-3
J: TRBJ2-1